A selection of T cell receptor beta chains follows, all from one sample in a study of identical twins. TCRdb independently ran MiXCR on the 5' RACE reads; one entry per CDR3 protein. The table includes approximately 94,000 distinct CDR3 sequences, 5.9% detected once. The specimen was memory T cells sorted from blood. The receptors stem from a woman aged 50 to 60 in good health. Both conserved end residues are trimmed from each CDR3. The order of the fields is V gene, CDR3 length, CDR3 protein.

TRBV24-1 16 ATSDSTFSAGGPDTQY
TRBV4-1 17 ASSQDHPAGVLSSYEQY
TRBV12-3/TRBV12-4 17 ASSKGRLAGGSGANVLT
TRBV7-2 13 ASSLAGGTNEKLF
TRBV2 14 ASSIWRGVGNQPQH
TRBV5-5 13 ASSLVSLGTDTQY
TRBV20-1 13 SATGLAGGPNIQY
TRBV7-2 12 ASSLDEVLSEAF
TRBV19 11 ASSTTGGNTIY
TRBV20-1 12 SASPGTRNTEAF
TRBV11-2 12 ASSSLHQGAEQF
TRBV18 10 ASSPRGDTQY
TRBV3-1 11 ASSQIGGAEAF
TRBV6-2/TRBV6-3 12 ASTPFRTQETQY
TRBV2 13 ASSETDRPNQPQH
TRBV20-1 13 SARDWGLVGGEQF
TRBV19 12 ASSMDLGANVLT
TRBV11-3 12 ASSLYQGGNEQF
TRBV20-1 12 SAIWGTSLNEQF
TRBV15 13 ATSRERGGYNEQF
TRBV2 10 ASSEATGEAF
TRBV5-1 11 ASAGTTGETQY
TRBV2 10 ASSRDGYEQY
TRBV20-1 15 SASPRTGATSGNTIY
TRBV5-1 11 ASSFGMNTEAF
TRBV10-3 12 AIRGTGDSNEQF
TRBV20-1 11 SARRGKGETQY
TRBV3-1 13 ASSQQRWDQEPGV
TRBV20-1 13 SADGTSGPTNEQF
TRBV5-1 16 ASNQQFPGTPQNTEAF
TRBV7-9 15 ASSLAVGQSHNEKLF
TRBV5-5 13 ASSLRTSNTDTQY
TRBV20-1 13 SAPGTSGRRETQY
TRBV12-3/TRBV12-4 11 ASSLLPGTEAF
TRBV29-1 12 SVQGRLNTGELF
TRBV7-9 12 ASSTWDRGYEQY
TRBV20-1 14 SARDLLRQGFTEAF
TRBV7-9 10 ASSLEGLEQF
TRBV30 11 AWSGDIGTEAF
TRBV7-2 13 ASLRDSLAKNIQY
TRBV6-4 13 ASSLYGLAGETQY
TRBV5-4 13 ASSPTSGSNNEQF
TRBV24-1 13 ATSERGYSNQPQH
TRBV29-1 13 SGITSGFGSDTQY
TRBV6-5 13 ASSYGTSGYNEQF